Below, one TCR beta chain is given with its context. The sample holds other DNA sequences that translate to the same CDR3. Germline assignment: CDR1 SEHNR and CDR2 FQNEAQ (reference sequence). The length of the CDR3 is 13 residues. Trimming at V came to 5 bases and at J to 4 bases, leaving 4 bases not matched to a gene. TCRdb's copy holds only in-frame clones and misses some; the assay was immunoSEQ multiplex PCR. Here the sample spans about 150,000 clones, around 83% being singletons. The Seattle patients joined while their infection was active and were tracked longitudinally afterward. The data derive from a study of blood T cell repertoires in COVID-19. At the level of the study: Both acute and convalescent COVID-19 samples were obtained from the United States, Italy and Spain.

This clonotype was sampled from a woman aged 60-75 years with COVID-19, enrolled during active disease. The chain carries TRBV7-9 and TRBJ1-2; 7 nucleotides align to TRBD1. The sequenced sample was peripheral blood. In DNA form, the CDR3 reads TGTGCCAGCAGCCTGACAGGGTCCTATGGCTACACCTTC. Protein: CASSLTGSYGYTF.